Below are 19 T cell receptor beta chains sequenced from a single sample in a study of T cell clonotyping in hematopoietic cell transplantation. Sequencing was performed with immunoSEQ multiplex PCR; in TCRdb, only in-frame clones are kept and a portion is missing. The table shows about 3,300 clones, with approximately 94% occurring only once. As for time point: recipient sample about 28 days before transplant, after cytoreduction. The sequences come from peripheral blood mononuclear cells, collected before stem cell transplant. These receptors all come from a woman between 45 and 65 years old with chronic myeloid leukemia. Some clones in this sample may be carry-over from other donors' samples.

The chain carries TRBV4-3 and TRBJ2-3; possible D gene TRBD2, 7 bases. Trimming removed 0 bases from V and 5 bases from J, with 15 bases in between. Germline-derived CDR1 and CDR2 are LGHNA and YSLEER. There are 16 residues in the CDR3. CDR3 nucleotides: TGCGCCAGCAGCCAAGATCTTGGGGGGGCCGTAGATACGCAGTATTTT. Its translation: CASSQDLGGAVDTQYF.

This chain uses TRBV7-2 with TRBJ2-7; no clear D gene. This CDR3 spans 12 amino acids. Trimming pared 4 bases from V and 2 bases from J, leaving 6 bases between. The germline CDR1 and CDR2 sequences are SGHTA and FQGNSA. CDR3 bases: TGTGCCAGCAGCTCCCCCGCCTACGAGCAGTACTTC. Translating it yields CASSSPAYEQYF.

The chain uses TRBV4-2 and TRBJ2-1; D unclear. The CDR3 is made up of 13 amino acids. Trimming took 2 bases from V and 6 from J, leaving 8 bases between them. Germline lookup yields CDR1 LGHNA and CDR2 YNFKEQ. This CDR3 reads CASSQLNRNEQFF. In nucleotides, the CDR3 is TGTGCCAGCAGCCAACTAAACCGCAATGAGCAGTTCTTC.

The chain recombines TRBV19 with TRBJ2-1, with no clear D. There are 13 residues in the CDR3. The germline V gene has CDR1 LNHDA and CDR2 SQIVND (reference sequence). The V end lost 5 bases, the J end lost 4 bases, and 9 bases lay between the germline ends. DNA for the CDR3: TGTGCCAGTAGTCTATACCTTTACAATGAGCAGTTCTTC. Its translation is CASSLYLYNEQFF.

The J gene is TRBJ2-2, the V gene TRBV5-1; TRBD2 agrees at 7 bases. Germline V lookup: CDR1 SGHRS, CDR2 YFSETQ. The CDR3 contains 17 residues. The V and J ends lost 0 bases and 7 bases, in that order; junction bases with no gene match: 12. Here the CDR3 reads CASSLGSSGGMSGELFF. The CDR3 bases are TGCGCCAGCAGCTTGGGATCTAGCGGCGGAATGAGCGGGGAGCTGTTTTTT.

The rearrangement joins TRBV10-2 to TRBJ2-2; the match to TRBD2 covers 12 bases. V lost 7 bases to trimming and J lost 6 bases; unmatched junction nucleotides: 3. Germline V gene lookup returns CDR1 WSHSY and CDR2 SAAADI. CDR3 length equals 14 residues. The CDR3 DNA reads as TGCGCCAGCATTCTAGCGGGGGGGGCCGGGGAGCTGTTTTTT. Translated, it gives CASILAGGAGELFF.

The count of this clone is one. The chain joins TRBV15 to TRBJ1-5; D unclear. This CDR3 comprises 13 residues. The V end lost 1 base, the J end lost 6 bases, and 7 bases lay between the germline ends. CDR1 and CDR2 (germline): LNHNV, YYDKDF (reference sequence). The DNA for the CDR3 is TGTGCCACCAGCAGAGCCCCCAGTCAGCCCCAGCATTTT. Amino acid sequence: CATSRAPSQPQHF.

The CDR3: CASSFQPNMETQYF. CDR3 coding DNA: TGCGCCAGCAGCTTCCAACCGAATATGGAGACCCAGTACTTC. The chain combines TRBV5-1 with TRBJ2-5; D gene ambiguous. The V end lost 2 bases, the J end lost 5 bases, and 13 bases lay between the germline ends. The CDR3 covers 14 residues. Per germline, CDR1 SGHRS and CDR2 YFSETQ.

The genes are TRBV7-8 and TRBJ1-4; a possible D gene is TRBD1 (6 bases). The CDR3 runs 15 residues. Between the trimmed V and J ends, which lost 4 bases and 7 bases, there was a span of 16 bases. Looked up from germline, CDR1 is SGHVS and CDR2 is FQNEAQ. In nucleotides, the CDR3 is TGTGCCAGCAGCTCCCGGGAGGGAGGGGGTGAAAAACTGTTTTTT. Translating gives CASSSREGGGEKLFF. The whole variable domain, filled in from reference TRBV7-8 and TRBJ1-4, reads GAGVSQSPRYKVAKRGQDVALRCDPISGHVSLFWYQQALGQGPEFLTYFQNEAQLDKSGLPSDRFFAERPEGSVSTLKIQRTQQEDSAVYLCASSSREGGGEKLFFGSGTQLSVL.

V and J are TRBV27 and TRBJ2-1; 12 bases map to TRBD2. The germline V gene has CDR1 MNHEY and CDR2 SMNVEV (reference sequence). This CDR3 spans 15 amino acids. V lost 5 bases and J lost 15; bases outside the gene matches: 14. CDR3 sequence reads: CASSPRAGLAGARFF. CDR3 sequence (DNA): TGTGCCAGCAGTCCCCGCGCGGGACTAGCGGGTGCTCGGTTCTTC.

This clone was seen just once. The chain combines TRBV5-1 with TRBJ1-2; 8 nucleotides match TRBD1. J lost 8 bases, V lost 3 bases, and 21 bases had no gene match. Germline CDR1 reads SGHRS; CDR2 reads YFSETQ. The CDR3 is 18 residues long. The CDR3 nucleotides are TGCGCCAGCAGCTGGGTCGGGGGACAGGTAGAATCGCTCGACGGCTACACCTTC. The encoded protein is CASSWVGGQVESLDGYTF.

This chain joins TRBV28 and TRBJ1-1; D is ambiguous. Germline V gene data show CDR1 as MDHEN and CDR2 as SYDVKM. Trimming stripped 3 bases from V and 0 bases from J, with 11 bases between. The CDR3 runs to 15 residues. CDR3 in amino acids: CASSFLENLNTEAFF. The DNA for the CDR3 is TGTGCCAGCAGTTTCCTAGAGAACCTGAACACTGAAGCTTTCTTT.

The chain recombines TRBV28 with TRBJ1-5; D unresolved. Germline V gene lookup returns CDR1 MDHEN and CDR2 SYDVKM. The CDR3 contains 11 residues. Trimming stripped 5 bases from V and 9 bases from J, with 8 bases between. CDR3 amino acids: CASSIQPPQHF. Written as DNA, the CDR3 is TGTGCCAGCAGTATACAGCCGCCCCAGCATTTT.

The V gene is TRBV20-1, the J gene TRBJ1-2; D gene uncertain. Germline assignment: CDR1 DFQATT and CDR2 SNEGSKA (reference sequence). CDR3 length: 10 amino acids. With 6 bases removed from V and 4 bases from J, the gap between germline ends came to 6 bases. The CDR3: CSAQPYGYTF. The DNA for the CDR3 is TGCAGTGCCCAGCCCTATGGCTACACCTTC.

This clone has more than one count but fewer than ten. The chain carries TRBV5-1 and TRBJ2-5; D is possibly TRBD1 (6 bases). The CDR3 loop spans 13 amino acids. Germline V gene data show CDR1 as SGHRS and CDR2 as YFSETQ. The V end was cut by 2 bases, the J end by 3 bases, with 8 bases between. Here the CDR3 DNA reads TGCGCCAGCAGCTTTACAGGGAAAGAGACCCAGTACTTC. It encodes CASSFTGKETQYF.

This clone was seen only once. The J gene is TRBJ1-1, the V gene TRBV30; D may be TRBD1 (5 bases). V dropped 3 bases and J dropped 2 bases, with 13 bases sitting between them. The CDR3 spans 14 residues. CDR1 is GTSNPN, CDR2 SVGIG, per germline (reference sequence). The DNA of the CDR3 is TGTGCCTGGAGGAGGACGGGGACTAACACTGAAGCTTTCTTT. It encodes CAWRRTGTNTEAFF.

The chain couples TRBV21-1 to TRBJ1-2; the table's D call, TRBD1, was not checked against the DNA. TRBV21-1 constitutes a pseudogene. The CDR3 consists of 16 residues. CDR3 sequence reads: CASSKAPRTVNYGYTF. CDR3 nucleotide sequence: TGTGCCAGCAGCAAAGCGCCGCGGACAGTGAACTATGGCTACACCTTC.

The V gene is TRBV14, the J gene TRBJ1-6; 7 bases line up with TRBD1. The CDR3 is 17 residues long. Germline V lookup: CDR1 SGHDN, CDR2 FVKESK. V trimming: 4 bases; J trimming: 0 bases; junction bases outside the gene matches: 6. The CDR3 is CASSRYGTDSYNSPLHF. The CDR3 DNA reads as TGTGCCAGCAGCCGGTACGGGACAGACTCCTATAATTCACCCCTCCACTTT.

The V call is TRBV4-2, the J call TRBJ1-6; TRBD1 might be the D (5 bases). The CDR3 has 15 amino acids. V shed 4 bases and J shed 7 bases, with 14 bases lying between them. Germline CDR1 and CDR2: LGHNA and YNFKEQ. CDR3 sequence reads: CASSLKGASNSPLHF. CDR3 nucleotide sequence: TGTGCCAGCAGCCTGAAAGGGGCCAGCAATTCACCCCTCCACTTT.